Below, 21 T cell receptor beta chains from the same sample are listed, as sequenced in a study of esophageal squamous cell carcinoma under preoperative chemotherapy. Described time point: before preoperative PTX-NDP chemotherapy. TCRdb passed the PCR reads through MiXCR, listing each CDR3 protein once. The sample has approximately 15,000 distinct CDR3 sequences; about three fifths are singletons. The sample was taken from a patient given preoperative chemotherapy. The receptors were gathered from a human donor with esophageal squamous cell carcinoma. The donor label of this sample is uncertain.

Turning to this clonotype: Mismatch with germline at one junction end may stem from a read error. CDR3 sequence reads: CASREAGQGAKDIQYF. DNA for the CDR3: TGTGCCAGCCGTGAAGCGGGGCAGGGAGCCAAAGATATTCAGTACTTC. The chain combines TRBV6-1 with TRBJ2-4, with 7 bases lining up with TRBD2. This CDR3 comprises 16 residues. Germline CDR1 and CDR2: MNHNS and SASEGT.

CDR3 bases: TGTGCCAGCAGCTTAAGCCGCGAGCAGTTCTTC. Amino acids: CASSLSREQFF. The genes are TRBV7-2 and TRBJ2-1, with D unresolved. Trimming took 2 bases from V and 10 from J, leaving 6 bases between them. This CDR3 region has 11 residues. Germline V lookup: CDR1 SGHTA, CDR2 FQGNSA.

The chain employs TRBV6-1 and TRBJ2-5; D might be TRBD1 (6 bases). The CDR3 runs to 16 residues. Per the germline V gene, CDR1 is MNHNS and CDR2 is SASEGT. V lost 5 bases, J lost 8 bases, and 24 bases lay in between. In nucleotides, the CDR3 is TGTGCCAGCAGTCGGAACGAGGGGGACGGCGCAGATACCCAGTACTTC. Protein sequence: CASSRNEGDGADTQYF.

By share, this clonotype counts as large. The chain recombines TRBV6-1 with TRBJ2-1; TRBD2 matches at 8 bases. V was clipped by 7 bases and J by 5 bases; unmatched bases: 7. The CDR3 is 14 amino acids. The V gene's germline CDR1 is MNHNS and CDR2 SASEGT. The DNA for the CDR3 is TGTGCCAGCAAACTAGCGGCATTGAACAATGAGCAGTTCTTC. It codes for CASKLAALNNEQFF.

With respect to this clonotype: Mismatch with germline at one junction end may stem from a read error. The chain is built from TRBV6-1 and TRBJ2-5; TRBD2 matches 9 bases. The germline CDR1 and CDR2 sequences are MNHNS and SASEGT. The CDR3 has 17 amino acids. The CDR3 sequence: CASSAGRGGRDPETQYF. The CDR3 region has the DNA TGTGCCAGCAGTGCGGGGCGGGGGGGCCGCGACCCAGAGACCCAGTATTTC.

This sequence joins TRBV6-5 and TRBJ2-1; 8 bases are shared with TRBD2. The J call may be wrong; the DNA end is better matched by TRBJ2-7. The CDR3 totals 14 residues. Germline V gene lookup returns CDR1 MNHEY and CDR2 SVGAGI. This chain's CDR3 is CASSYTQRGYEQYF. CDR3 bases: TGTGCCAGCAGTTATACCCAGCGGGGGTACGAGCAGTACTTC.

V and J are TRBV6-1 and TRBJ2-2, with D unclear. The closer fit of TRBJ2-3 to the DNA end suggests the J call may be wrong. The length of the CDR3 is 14 residues. Germline loops: CDR1 MNHNS, CDR2 SASEGT. CDR3: CASSQALNTEAQYF. Written as DNA, the CDR3 is TGTGCCAGCAGCCAGGCTCTGAACACCGAGGCGCAGTATTTT.

On this clonotype: A junction end diverges from the germline sequence, so it may reflect a read error. The J gene is TRBJ2-2, the V gene TRBV6-1, with unresolved D. This CDR3 comprises 14 residues. CDR1 MNHNS and CDR2 SASEGT come from the germline V gene. The CDR3 sequence is CASSLALSTDALYF. The CDR3 nucleotides are TGTGCGAGCAGCCTGGCACTGAGCACCGATGCGCTGTATTTT.

This sequence joins TRBV27 and TRBJ1-5; no clear D. The CDR3 runs 14 residues. Trimming shortened V by 2 bases and J by 0 bases, and 5 bases separated the two germline ends. Germline values: CDR1 MNHEY, CDR2 SMNVEV (reference sequence). As DNA, the CDR3 is TGTGCCAGCAGTTTAGGTTATAGCAATCAGCCCCAGCATTTT. Protein: CASSLGYSNQPQHF.

About this clonotype: The conserved phenylalanine or tryptophan is not found at the CDR3 terminus, so this likely reflects a read error. It is unclear where the CDR3 begins or ends on the DNA, so no DNA is shown, and the CDR3 is as TCRdb lists it. This rearrangement joins TRBV6-5 to TRBJ2-1. The germline V gene has CDR1 MNHEY and CDR2 SVGAGI. The length of the CDR3 is 13 amino acids, counting both ends. CDR3 region: CASSYSIAETQYL.

CDR3 nucleotides: TGTGCCAGCAGTGAGGGACTAGCGATTCTTCCGGAGCAGTTCTTC. It translates to CASSEGLAILPEQFF. The J gene is TRBJ2-1, the V gene TRBV6-1, with 10 bases aligning to TRBD2. Germline assignment: CDR1 MNHNS and CDR2 SASEGT. CDR3 length: 15 residues. The trim removed 3 bases at V and 10 bases at J, leaving 9 bases unmatched.

The V and J genes are TRBV27 and TRBJ2-1; 8 nucleotides align to TRBD1. Trimming cost V 6 bases and J 0 bases; bases outside gene matches: 1. The CDR3 runs to 14 residues. The germline V gene has CDR1 MNHEY and CDR2 SMNVEV (reference sequence). The CDR3, as DNA: TGTGCCAGCAGAGGGACAGGCTCCTACAATGAGCAGTTCTTC. This translates into CASRGTGSYNEQFF.

The chain uses TRBV6-1 and TRBJ1-2; TRBD1 might be the D (6 bases). The CDR3 length is 13 residues. CDR1 MNHNS and CDR2 SASEGT come from the germline V gene. V was cut by 6 bases and J by 0 bases, with 8 bases left in between. Here the CDR3 reads CASSRGANYGYTF. The DNA for the CDR3 is TGTGCCAGCAGCAGGGGAGCTAACTATGGCTACACCTTC.

Note on this clonotype: One end of the junction fails to match germline, which may point to a read error. This sequence joins TRBV6-4 and TRBJ2-3; D gene unclear. There are 15 residues in the CDR3. CDR1 and CDR2 from the germline V gene are MRHNA and SNTAGT. The CDR3: CASSASGGPKDTQYF. The CDR3 nucleotides are TGTGCCAGCAGTGCGAGTGGCGGCCCCAAAGATACGCAGTATTTC.

The V and J genes are TRBV6-1 and TRBJ2-1, with TRBD2 identical over 8 bases. CDR1 is MNHNS and CDR2 is SASEGT in the germline V gene. This CDR3 comprises 15 residues. Trimming cost V 6 bases and J 3 bases; bases outside gene matches: 7. The CDR3 DNA is TGTGCCAGCAGCCGCACTAGCGGAAACTACAATGAGCAGTTCTTC. Translating it yields CASSRTSGNYNEQFF.

In its sample, this clonotype was seen once. One junction end disagrees with the germline gene, perhaps due to a read error. The chain recombines TRBV10-3 with TRBJ2-1; D is perhaps TRBD1 or TRBD2 (5 bases each). The CDR3 totals 14 residues. Germline V CDR1 and CDR2: ENHRY, SYGVKD. CDR3 region: CASHVGDGYNTQFF. CDR3 bases: TGTGCCAGTCACGTGGGGGACGGCTACAATACGCAGTTTTTT.

This clonotype came up a few times. A much larger clone is a single base away; this may be a read error. The CDR3 carries no conserved terminal phenylalanine or tryptophan, so it likely arises from a read error. The V and J genes are TRBV6-1 and TRBJ2-1; D is uncertain. The CDR3 consists of 12 residues. V lost 1 base and J 10 bases, leaving 8 bases between the germline ends. Looked up from germline, CDR1 is MNHNS and CDR2 is SASEGT. The CDR3 DNA sequence: TGTGCCAGCAGTGAAGGGTCTCTCGAGCAGTTCTTA. It encodes CASSEGSLEQFL.

The chain uses TRBV6-1 and TRBJ2-3; 7 bases match TRBD2. CDR1 and CDR2 (germline): MNHNS, SASEGT. The length of the CDR3 is 16 residues. The trim removed 6 bases at V and 5 bases at J, leaving 14 bases unmatched. For the CDR3, the DNA is TGTGCCAGCAGACCCCTGGGGGGGACTGCCAAAGATACGCAGTATTTT. This sequence encodes CASRPLGGTAKDTQYF.

The rearrangement uses TRBV7-2 and TRBJ2-4; TRBD2 matches 12 bases. The DNA end is a closer match to TRBJ2-1, so the J assignment may be wrong. Germline assignment: CDR1 SGHTA and CDR2 FQGNSA. The CDR3 runs to 14 residues. CDR3 DNA sequence: TGTGCCAGCCGCCCGACTAGCGGGAGTGATGAGCAGTTCTTC. Residues: CASRPTSGSDEQFF.

This clonotype was recorded at least ten times. The CDR3 region is CASSEAGGYGYTF. DNA of the CDR3: TGTGCCAGCAGTGAAGCAGGCGGCTATGGCTACACCTTC. This rearrangement joins TRBV6-1 to TRBJ1-2; D unresolved. Germline values: CDR1 MNHNS, CDR2 SASEGT. Trimming left V 0 bases short and J 4 bases short, with 6 bases between. This CDR3 comprises 13 residues.

Comment on this clonotype: A junction boundary mismatches the germline segment, possibly from a read error. This rearrangement joins TRBV6-8 to TRBJ2-3; D might be TRBD1 (5 bases). The germline CDR1 and CDR2 sequences are MNHGY and SAAAGT. The CDR3 spans 11 residues. The CDR3 reads CGGSYPDTQYF. Here the CDR3 DNA reads TGTGGGGGCAGTTACCCAGATACGCAGTATTTC.